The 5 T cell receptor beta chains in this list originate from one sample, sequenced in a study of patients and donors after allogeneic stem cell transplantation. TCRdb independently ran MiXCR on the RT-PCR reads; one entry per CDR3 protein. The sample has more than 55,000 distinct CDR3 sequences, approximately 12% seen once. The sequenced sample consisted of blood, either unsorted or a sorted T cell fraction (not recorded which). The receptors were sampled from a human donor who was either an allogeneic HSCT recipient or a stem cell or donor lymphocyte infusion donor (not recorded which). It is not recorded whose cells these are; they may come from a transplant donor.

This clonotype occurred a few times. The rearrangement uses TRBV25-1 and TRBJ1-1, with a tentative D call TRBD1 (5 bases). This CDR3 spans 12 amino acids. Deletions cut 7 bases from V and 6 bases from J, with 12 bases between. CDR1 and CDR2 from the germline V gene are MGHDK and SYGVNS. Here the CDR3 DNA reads TGTGCCAGCACCGCCGGGGGAGCTGAAGCTTTCTTT. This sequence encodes CASTAGGAEAFF.

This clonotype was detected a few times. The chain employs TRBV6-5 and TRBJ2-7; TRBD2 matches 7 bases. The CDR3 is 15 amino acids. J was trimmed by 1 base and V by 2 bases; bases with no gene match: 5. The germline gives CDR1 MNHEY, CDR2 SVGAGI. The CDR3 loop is CASSYASGRSYEQYF. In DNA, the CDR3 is TGTGCCAGCAGTTACGCTAGCGGCCGATCCTACGAGCAGTACTTC.

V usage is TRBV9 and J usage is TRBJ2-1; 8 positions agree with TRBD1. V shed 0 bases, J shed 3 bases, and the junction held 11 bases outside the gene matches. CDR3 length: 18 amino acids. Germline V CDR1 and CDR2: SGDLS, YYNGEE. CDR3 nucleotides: TGTGCCAGCAGCGTAGGTTCTTTAGTGGACAGGGACTACAATGAGCAGTTCTTC. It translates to CASSVGSLVDRDYNEQFF. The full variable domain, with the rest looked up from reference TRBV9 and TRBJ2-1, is DSGVTQTPKHLITATGQRVTLRCSPRSGDLSVYWYQQSLDQGLQFLIQYYNGEERAKGNILERFSAQQFPDLHSELNLSSLELGDSALYFCASSVGSLVDRDYNEQFFGPGTRLTVL.

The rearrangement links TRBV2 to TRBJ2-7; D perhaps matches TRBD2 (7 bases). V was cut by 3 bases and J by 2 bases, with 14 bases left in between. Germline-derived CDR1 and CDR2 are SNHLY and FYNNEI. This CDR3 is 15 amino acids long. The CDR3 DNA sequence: TGTGCCAGCAGTGATGGGGGGGCCCAGGCCTACGAGCAGTACTTC. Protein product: CASSDGGAQAYEQYF.

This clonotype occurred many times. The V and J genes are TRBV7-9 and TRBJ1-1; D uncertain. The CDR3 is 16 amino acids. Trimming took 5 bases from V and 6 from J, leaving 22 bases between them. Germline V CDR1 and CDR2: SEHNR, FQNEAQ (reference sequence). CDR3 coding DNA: TGTGCCAGCAGCCCACGGGTCTTCCTAGACCGGCCTGAAGCTTTCTTT. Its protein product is CASSPRVFLDRPEAFF.